The following is a TCR beta chain sequence with its context. Its antigen is not known. The record originates from a study of shared clonotypes between healthy human individuals. Study details: The study used three CD4 naive, three CD4 memory, two CD8 naive and one CD8 memory plate per donor. Study outcomes and limitations: Sharing of clonotypes among donors was expected to vary with sequencing depth. In general, naive subsets displayed greater estimated richness than memory subsets did.

Profiled with immunoSEQ multiplex PCR; TCRdb holds only in-frame clones, not every one. This sample has hundreds of thousands of clones; approximately 79% occur once, and the top ten carry approximately 1.8%. The TCR sequence derives from a woman aged 25 to 45 in good health. The sequenced sample was memory CD4+ T cells sorted from blood. The subset denotes: CD45RA-negative fraction.

CDR3 nucleotides: TGTGCCAGCAGCCTTGACAGGCGAATCTCCTACGAGCAGTACTTC. Translated, it gives CASSLDRRISYEQYF. This rearrangement joins TRBV28 to TRBJ2-7, with a possible D match to TRBD1 (6 bases). This CDR3 is 15 amino acids long. In germline, CDR1 is MDHEN, CDR2 SYDVKM. V dropped 6 bases and J dropped 0 bases, with 15 bases sitting between them. Drawing the rest from reference TRBV28 and TRBJ2-7, the complete variable domain is DVKVTQSSRYLVKRTGEKVFLECVQDMDHENMFWYRQDPGLGLRLIYFSYDVKMKEKGDIPEGYSVSREKKERFSLILESASTNQTSMYLCASSLDRRISYEQYFGPGTRLTVT.